This T cell receptor (beta chain) was found in a study of sequential checkpoint blockade in melanoma (dated by TCRdb to about 2019). About the study as a whole: Patients were randomized 1:1 to first-line nivolumab followed by ipilimumab (arm A) or ipilimumab followed by nivolumab (arm B). Both trial sequences were followed by maintenance nivolumab.

This clone is medium-sized (0.01 to 0.1%). Its antigen remains unidentified. No quality values exist for individual bases; no much larger clone is one base distant. What the work shows at the level of the full study, not this receptor alone: The model for predicting response that combines TCR metrics with mutation burden needs to be validated in larger, independent patient cohorts.

The treatment or condition label corresponds to: randomized to nivolumab then ipilimumab (arm A) or the reverse (arm B). None of the trial patients had been given prior DNA-damaging chemotherapy. Thawed PBMCs were sorted on a FACS Aria II flow cytometer to isolate live CD3+CD8+ cells negative for CD19 and CD56. CheckMate 064, a randomized, open-label phase II trial of sequential checkpoint blockade, was the source of the samples, all of which came from patients with melanoma. Peripheral blood mononuclear cells were obtained through leukapheresis, purified using Ficoll-Paque, and frozen in human serum containing approximately 10% DMSO. Immediately after sorting, the purity of sorted blood CD3+CD8+ cells was verified to be >95%, after which DNA was extracted. The immunoSEQ Assay was used to immunosequence TCRbeta CDR3 regions from genomic DNA. Before high-throughput sequencing, the genomic DNA was amplified using bias-controlled multiplex PCR. As for the authors' bioinformatics: To quantify the absolute abundance of each unique TCRbeta CDR3 region, the sequences were collapsed and filtered. Clonality was defined as 1 minus Pielou's evenness and was calculated using productive rearrangements only. A previously published method was used to identify clones whose frequencies were significantly greater in on-treatment samples than in baseline samples. In TCRdb, the immuneACCESS table is reduced to in-frame sequences with V and J assigned. These tables do not hold every clone; where another copy was compared, an unresolved V gene accounts for under half, and the others remain unexplained. V, J and clone size derive from that table, while D and trimming were established from the DNA sequence. A total of 20,000 or so clones appear in this sample, around 73% of them only once. The ten most abundant clones make up around 21% of the sample.

Based on the germline V gene (reference sequence), the CDR1 and CDR2 sequences are LNHNV and YYDKDF. After removal of 0 bases from V and 5 bases from J, the junction retains 2 bases not matched to a gene. The cysteine opens and the phenylalanine closes a CDR3 of 15 amino acids. Only CDR3 DNA remains: 45 bases, in frame from the first base. Here the sequenced sample was CD8+ T cells sorted from blood (inferred from file names), taken from a patient given nivolumab and ipilimumab in sequence. The rearrangement joined TRBV15 to TRBJ2-7; the junction holds 12 bases that match TRBD2. The clonotype originates from a human donor with melanoma. The CDR3 protein is CATSRDSSGGDEQYF. The sequence in DNA is TGTGCCACCAGCAGAGATTCTAGCGGGGGGGACGAGCAGTACTTC.